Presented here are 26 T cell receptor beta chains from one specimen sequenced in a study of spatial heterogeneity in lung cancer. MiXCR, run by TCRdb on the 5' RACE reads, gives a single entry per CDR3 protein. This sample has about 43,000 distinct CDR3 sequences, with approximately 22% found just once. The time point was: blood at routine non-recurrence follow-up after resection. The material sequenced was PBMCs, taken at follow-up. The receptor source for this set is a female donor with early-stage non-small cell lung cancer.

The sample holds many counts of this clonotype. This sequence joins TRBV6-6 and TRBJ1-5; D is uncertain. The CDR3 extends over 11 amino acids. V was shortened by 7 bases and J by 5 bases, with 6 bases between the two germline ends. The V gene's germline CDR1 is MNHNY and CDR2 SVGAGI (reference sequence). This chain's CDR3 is CASTLDQPQHF. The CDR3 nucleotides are TGTGCCAGCACCCTAGATCAGCCCCAGCATTTT.

As DNA, the CDR3 is TGTGCCTGGAGTGTACTGCTTCAGGAAGGGGTGCAGTACTTC. Its translation is CAWSVLLQEGVQYF. V and J are TRBV30 and TRBJ2-7; tentative D call: TRBD1 (5 bases). The V gene's germline CDR1 is GTSNPN and CDR2 SVGIG (reference sequence). The V end was cut by 0 bases, the J end by 9 bases, with 18 bases between. CDR3 length equals 14 residues.

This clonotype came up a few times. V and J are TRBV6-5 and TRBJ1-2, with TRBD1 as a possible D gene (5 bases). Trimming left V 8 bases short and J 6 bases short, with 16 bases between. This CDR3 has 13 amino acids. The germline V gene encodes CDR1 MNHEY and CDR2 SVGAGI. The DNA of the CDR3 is TGTGCCAGCCGAGGGTCCGGGACTAATGGCTACACCTTC. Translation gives CASRGSGTNGYTF.

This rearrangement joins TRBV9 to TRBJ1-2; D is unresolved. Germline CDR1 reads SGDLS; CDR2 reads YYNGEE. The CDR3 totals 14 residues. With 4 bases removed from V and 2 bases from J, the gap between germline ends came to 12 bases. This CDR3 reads CASSPTRANYGYTF. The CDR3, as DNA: TGTGCCAGCAGCCCCACGCGGGCGAACTATGGCTACACCTTC.

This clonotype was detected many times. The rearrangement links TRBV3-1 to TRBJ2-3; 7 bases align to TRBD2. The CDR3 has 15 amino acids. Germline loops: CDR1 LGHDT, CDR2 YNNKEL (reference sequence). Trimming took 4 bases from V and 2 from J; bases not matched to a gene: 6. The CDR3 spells CASSPGLADTDTQYF. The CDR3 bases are TGTGCCAGCAGCCCGGGGCTAGCGGACACAGATACGCAGTATTTT.

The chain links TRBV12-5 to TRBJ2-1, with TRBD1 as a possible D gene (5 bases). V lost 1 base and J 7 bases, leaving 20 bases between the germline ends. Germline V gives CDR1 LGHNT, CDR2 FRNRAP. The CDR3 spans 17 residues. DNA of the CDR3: TGTGCTAGTGGTTTGGGCCTGGGGATAGGGGCCCGTAATGAGCAGTTCTTC. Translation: CASGLGLGIGARNEQFF.

The CDR3 loop is CASKATGSQPQHF. The CDR3 coding sequence is TGTGCCAGCAAAGCGACAGGGTCACAGCCCCAGCATTTT. V usage is TRBV2 and J usage is TRBJ1-5; 7 bases match TRBD1. Germline V gives CDR1 SNHLY, CDR2 FYNNEI. The CDR3 loop spans 13 amino acids. V lost 7 bases, J lost 7 bases, and 7 bases stayed unmatched.

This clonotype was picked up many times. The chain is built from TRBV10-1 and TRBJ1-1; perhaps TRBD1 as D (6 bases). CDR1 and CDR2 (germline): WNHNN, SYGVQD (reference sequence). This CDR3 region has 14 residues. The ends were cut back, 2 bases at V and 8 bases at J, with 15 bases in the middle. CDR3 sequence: CASSEAQSGGEAFF. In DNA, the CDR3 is TGCGCCAGCAGTGAGGCACAATCGGGGGGCGAAGCTTTCTTT.

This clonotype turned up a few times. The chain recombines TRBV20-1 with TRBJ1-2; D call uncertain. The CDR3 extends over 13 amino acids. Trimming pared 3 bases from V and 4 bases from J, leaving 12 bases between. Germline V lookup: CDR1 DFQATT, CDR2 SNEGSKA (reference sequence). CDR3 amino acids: CSARDGSRYGYTF. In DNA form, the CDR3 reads TGCAGTGCTAGGGATGGCAGCCGCTATGGCTACACCTTC.

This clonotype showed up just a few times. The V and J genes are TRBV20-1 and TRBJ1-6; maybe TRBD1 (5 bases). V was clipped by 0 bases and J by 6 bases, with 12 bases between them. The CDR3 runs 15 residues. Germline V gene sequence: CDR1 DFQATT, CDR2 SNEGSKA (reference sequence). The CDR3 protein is CSARDPGRANSPLHF. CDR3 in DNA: TGCAGTGCTAGAGATCCTGGCAGGGCTAATTCACCCCTCCACTTT.

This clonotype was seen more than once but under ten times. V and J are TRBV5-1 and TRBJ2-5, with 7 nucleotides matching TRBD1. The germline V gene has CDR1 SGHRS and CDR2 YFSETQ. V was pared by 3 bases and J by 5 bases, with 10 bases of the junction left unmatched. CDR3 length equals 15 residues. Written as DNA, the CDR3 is TGCGCCAGCAGCTCCACCGGGACAGCTTCGGAGACCCAGTACTTC. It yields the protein CASSSTGTASETQYF.

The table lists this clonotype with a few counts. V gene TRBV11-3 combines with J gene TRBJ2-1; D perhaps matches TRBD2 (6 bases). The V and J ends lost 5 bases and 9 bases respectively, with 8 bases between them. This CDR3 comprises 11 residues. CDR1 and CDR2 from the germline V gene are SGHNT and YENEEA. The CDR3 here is CASSRGFEQFF. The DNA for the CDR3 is TGTGCCAGCAGCCGGGGGTTTGAGCAGTTCTTC.

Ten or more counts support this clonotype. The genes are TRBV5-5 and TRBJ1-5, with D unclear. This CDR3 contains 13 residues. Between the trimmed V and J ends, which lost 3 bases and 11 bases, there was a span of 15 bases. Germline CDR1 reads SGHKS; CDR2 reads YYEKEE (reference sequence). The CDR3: CASSWGTTGAQHF. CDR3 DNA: TGTGCCAGCAGCTGGGGAACAACCGGCGCCCAGCATTTT.

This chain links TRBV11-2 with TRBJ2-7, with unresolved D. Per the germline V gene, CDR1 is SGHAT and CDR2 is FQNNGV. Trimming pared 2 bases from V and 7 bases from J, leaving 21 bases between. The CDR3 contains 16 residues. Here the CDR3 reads CASSLPSAPTLREQYF. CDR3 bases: TGTGCCAGCAGCTTACCTTCGGCCCCTACCTTAAGGGAGCAGTACTTC. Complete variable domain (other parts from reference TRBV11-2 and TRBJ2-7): EAGVAQSPRYKIIEKRQSVAFWCNPISGHATLYWYQQILGQGPKLLIQFQNNGVVDDSQLPKDRFSAERLKGVDSTLKIQPAKLEDSAVYLCASSLPSAPTLREQYFGPGTRLTVT.

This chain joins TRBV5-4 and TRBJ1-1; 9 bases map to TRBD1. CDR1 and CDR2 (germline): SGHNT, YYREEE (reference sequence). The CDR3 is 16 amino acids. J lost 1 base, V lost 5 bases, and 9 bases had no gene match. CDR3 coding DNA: TGTGCCAGCAGTAACGGACAGGGGCCCCAGAACACTGAAGCTTTCTTT. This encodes CASSNGQGPQNTEAFF.

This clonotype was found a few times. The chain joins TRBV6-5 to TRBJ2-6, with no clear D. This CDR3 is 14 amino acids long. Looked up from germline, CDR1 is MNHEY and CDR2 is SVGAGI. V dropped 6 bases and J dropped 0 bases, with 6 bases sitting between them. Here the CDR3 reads CASRIGSGANVLTF. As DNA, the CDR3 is TGTGCCAGCAGAATAGGCTCTGGGGCCAACGTCCTGACTTTC.

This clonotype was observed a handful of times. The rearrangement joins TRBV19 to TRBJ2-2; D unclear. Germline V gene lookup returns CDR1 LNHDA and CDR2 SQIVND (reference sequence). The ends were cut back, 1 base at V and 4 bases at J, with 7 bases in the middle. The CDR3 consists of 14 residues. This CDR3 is CASSIAVSTGELFF. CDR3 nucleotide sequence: TGTGCCAGTAGTATAGCCGTCTCCACCGGGGAGCTGTTTTTT. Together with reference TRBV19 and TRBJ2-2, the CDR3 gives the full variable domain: DGGITQSPKYLFRKEGQNVTLSCEQNLNHDAMYWYRQDPGQGLRLIYYSQIVNDFQKGDIAEGYSVSREKKESFPLTVTSAQKNPTAFYLCASSIAVSTGELFFGEGSRLTVL.

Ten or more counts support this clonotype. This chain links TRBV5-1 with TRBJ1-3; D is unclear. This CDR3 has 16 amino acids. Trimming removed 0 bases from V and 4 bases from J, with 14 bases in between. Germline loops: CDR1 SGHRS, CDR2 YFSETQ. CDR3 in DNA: TGCGCCAGCAGCTTGGCCGGACCCCTGAGGGGAAACACCATATATTTT. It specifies CASSLAGPLRGNTIYF.

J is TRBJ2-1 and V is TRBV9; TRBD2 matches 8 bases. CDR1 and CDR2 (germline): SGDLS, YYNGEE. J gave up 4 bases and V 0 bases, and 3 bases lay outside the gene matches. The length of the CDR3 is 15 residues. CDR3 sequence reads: CASSVGSGSYNEQFF. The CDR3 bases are TGTGCCAGCAGCGTAGGGAGCGGGAGTTACAATGAGCAGTTCTTC.

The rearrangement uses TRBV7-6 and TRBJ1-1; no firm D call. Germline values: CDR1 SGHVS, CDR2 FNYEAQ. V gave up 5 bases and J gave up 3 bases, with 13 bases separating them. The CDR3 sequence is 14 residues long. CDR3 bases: TGTGCCAGCAGCCCTAGGACGGAGTACACTGAAGCTTTCTTT. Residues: CASSPRTEYTEAFF. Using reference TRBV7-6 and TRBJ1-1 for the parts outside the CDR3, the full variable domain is GAGVSQSPRYKVTKRGQDVALRCDPISGHVSLYWYRQALGQGPEFLTYFNYEAQQDKSGLPNDRFSAERPEGSISTLTIQRTEQRDSAMYRCASSPRTEYTEAFFGQGTRLTVV.

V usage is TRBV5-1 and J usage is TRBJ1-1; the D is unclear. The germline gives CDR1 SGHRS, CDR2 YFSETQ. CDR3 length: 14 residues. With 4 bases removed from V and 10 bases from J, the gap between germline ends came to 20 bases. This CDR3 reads CASSPDLRPSRAFF. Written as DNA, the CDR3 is TGCGCCAGCAGCCCTGACTTGAGGCCCTCCAGAGCTTTCTTT.

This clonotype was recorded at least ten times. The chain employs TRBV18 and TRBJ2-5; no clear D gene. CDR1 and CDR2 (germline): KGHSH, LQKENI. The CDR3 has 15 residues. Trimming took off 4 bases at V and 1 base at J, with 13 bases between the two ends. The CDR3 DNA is TGTGCCAGCTCACTTTGGACCGTCCGCCAAGAGACCCAGTACTTC. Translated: CASSLWTVRQETQYF. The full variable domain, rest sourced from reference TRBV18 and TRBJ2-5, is NAGVMQNPRHLVRRRGQEARLRCSPMKGHSHVYWYRQLPEEGLKFMVYLQKENIIDESGMPKERFSAEFPKEGPSILRIQQVVRGDSAAYFCASSLWTVRQETQYFGPGTRLLVL.

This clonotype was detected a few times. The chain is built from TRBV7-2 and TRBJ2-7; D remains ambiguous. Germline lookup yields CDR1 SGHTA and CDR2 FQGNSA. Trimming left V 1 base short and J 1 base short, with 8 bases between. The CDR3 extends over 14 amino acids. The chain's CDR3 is CASSLGGWSYEQYV. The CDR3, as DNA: TGTGCCAGCAGCTTAGGGGGATGGTCCTACGAGCAGTACGTC.

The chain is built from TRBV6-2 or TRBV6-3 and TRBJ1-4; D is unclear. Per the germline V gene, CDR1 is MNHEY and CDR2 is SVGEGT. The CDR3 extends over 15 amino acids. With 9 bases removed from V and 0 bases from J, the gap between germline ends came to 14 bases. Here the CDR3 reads CASLGARTTNEKLFF. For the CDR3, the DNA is TGTGCCAGTCTCGGCGCGCGGACAACTAATGAAAAACTGTTTTTT.

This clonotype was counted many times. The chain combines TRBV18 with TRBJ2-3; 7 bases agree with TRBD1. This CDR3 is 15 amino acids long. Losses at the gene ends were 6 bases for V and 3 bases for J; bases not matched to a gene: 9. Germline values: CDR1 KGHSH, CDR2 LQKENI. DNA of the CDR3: TGTGCCAGCTCTGACAGGGATTCGATTACAGATACGCAGTATTTT. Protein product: CASSDRDSITDTQYF. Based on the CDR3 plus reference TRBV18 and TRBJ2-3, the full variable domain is NAGVMQNPRHLVRRRGQEARLRCSPMKGHSHVYWYRQLPEEGLKFMVYLQKENIIDESGMPKERFSAEFPKEGPSILRIQQVVRGDSAAYFCASSDRDSITDTQYFGPGTRLTVL.

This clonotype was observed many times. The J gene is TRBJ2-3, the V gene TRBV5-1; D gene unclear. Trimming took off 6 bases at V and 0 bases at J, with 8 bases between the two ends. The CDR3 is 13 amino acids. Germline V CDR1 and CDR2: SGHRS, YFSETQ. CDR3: CASNSRSTDTQYF. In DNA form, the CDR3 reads TGCGCCAGCAACTCCCGGAGCACAGATACGCAGTATTTT.